These 7 T cell receptor beta chains were sequenced from one sample in a study of T cell repertoires in cytomegalovirus infection. One entry per CDR3 protein results from TCRdb running MiXCR on the reads. The repertoire holds tens of thousands of distinct CDR3 sequences, with about 26% as singletons. Which antigens these TCRs recognize remains unknown. The sample in question was CD8+ T cells from cultured PBMCs, obtained from culture after CMV antigen stimulation. These receptor sequences come from a human donor in good health (CMV status not recorded). Some clones in this sample may be carry-over from other donors' samples.

This clonotype was detected only a few times. This chain connects TRBV6-8 to TRBJ2-2, with 9 bases identical to TRBD1. Germline V gives CDR1 MNHGY, CDR2 SAAAGT. V was clipped by 3 bases and J by 5 bases; unmatched bases: 4. The CDR3 is 15 amino acids. DNA for the CDR3: TGTGCCAGCAGTTATGGGACAGGGCCGACCGGGGAGCTGTTTTTT. Protein sequence: CASSYGTGPTGELFF.

V usage is TRBV6-8 and J usage is TRBJ2-7; D might be TRBD1 or TRBD2, each matching 5 bases. The CDR3 contains 12 residues. V was clipped by 6 bases and J by 6 bases, with 12 bases between them. CDR1 is MNHGY and CDR2 is SAAAGT in the germline V gene. As DNA, the CDR3 is TGTGCCAGCAGCCAGTATGGGGGCGAGCAGTACTTC. Protein: CASSQYGGEQYF.

CDR3 nucleotides: TGTGCCAGCAGCCCGGTCCAGACCGCTTACAATGAGCAGTTCTTC. Protein: CASSPVQTAYNEQFF. The chain is built from TRBV12-3 or TRBV12-4 and TRBJ2-1; D remains unclear. The CDR3 loop spans 15 amino acids. Trimming took 6 bases from V and 4 from J, leaving 16 bases between them.

The gene calls are TRBV7-9 and TRBJ2-7, with TRBD1 matching over 10 bases. There are 15 residues in the CDR3. CDR1 is SEHNR and CDR2 is FQNEAQ in the germline V gene (reference sequence). The J segment lost 5 bases and the V segment lost 5 bases, leaving 9 bases of the junction unmatched. DNA for the CDR3: TGTGCCAGCAGCCGAATTCTGGGGACAGGGGACGAGCAGTACTTC. This sequence encodes CASSRILGTGDEQYF.

The chain couples TRBV11-3 to TRBJ2-7; 7 positions match TRBD1. The germline V gene encodes CDR1 SGHNT and CDR2 YENEEA. The length of the CDR3 is 16 residues. With V trimmed by 5 bases and J by 2 bases, 12 bases remained unmatched. The CDR3 spells CASSPRTGEGAYEQYF. In nucleotides, the CDR3 is TGTGCCAGCAGCCCCCGAACAGGGGAAGGCGCCTACGAGCAGTACTTC.

V and J are TRBV7-3 and TRBJ2-1; possible D gene TRBD2, 6 bases. Deletions cut 5 bases from V and 10 bases from J, with 15 bases between. CDR3 size: 13 residues. Germline V gives CDR1 SGHTA, CDR2 FQGTGA. CDR3 coding DNA: TGTGCCAGCAGCGCCGACGGGGCGGGGGAGCAGTTCTTC. Its translation is CASSADGAGEQFF.

This chain uses TRBV5-1 with TRBJ1-6; 7 bases match TRBD1. The V gene end was trimmed by 0 bases and the J gene end by 12 bases; junction bases not matched to a gene: 6. CDR1 is SGHRS, CDR2 YFSETQ, per germline. The CDR3 covers 14 residues. Written as DNA, the CDR3 is TGCGCCAGCAGCTTGGGACAGGGTCAAATACCCCTCCACTTT. Amino acids: CASSLGQGQIPLHF.